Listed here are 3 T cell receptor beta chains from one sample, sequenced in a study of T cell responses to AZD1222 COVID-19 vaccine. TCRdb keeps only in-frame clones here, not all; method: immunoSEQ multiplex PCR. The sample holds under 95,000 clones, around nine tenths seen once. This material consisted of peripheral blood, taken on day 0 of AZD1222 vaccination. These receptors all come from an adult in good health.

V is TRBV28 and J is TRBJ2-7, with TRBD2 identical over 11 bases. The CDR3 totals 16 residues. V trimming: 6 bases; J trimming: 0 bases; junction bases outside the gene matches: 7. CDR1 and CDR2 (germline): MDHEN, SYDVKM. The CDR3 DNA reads TGTGCCAGCAGCCCTCGACTAGCGGGAAGCTCCTACGAGCAGTACTTC. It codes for CASSPRLAGSSYEQYF.

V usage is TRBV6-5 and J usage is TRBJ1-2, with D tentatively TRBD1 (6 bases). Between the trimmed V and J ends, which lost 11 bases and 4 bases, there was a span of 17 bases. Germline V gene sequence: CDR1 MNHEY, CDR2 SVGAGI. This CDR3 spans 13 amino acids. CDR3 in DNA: TGTGCCGGGCGAATCGGACAGATCTATGGCTACACCTTC. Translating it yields CAGRIGQIYGYTF.

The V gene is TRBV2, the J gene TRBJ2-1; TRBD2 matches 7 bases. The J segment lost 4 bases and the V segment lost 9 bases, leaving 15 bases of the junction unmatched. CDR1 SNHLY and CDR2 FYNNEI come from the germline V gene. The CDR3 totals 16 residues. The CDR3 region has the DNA TGTGCCAGTCGGCCCCTTGCGGGAGTATCATACAATGAGCAGTTCTTC. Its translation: CASRPLAGVSYNEQFF. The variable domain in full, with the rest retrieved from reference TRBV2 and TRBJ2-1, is EPEVTQTPSHQVTQMGQEVILRCVPISNHLYFYWYRQILGQKVEFLVSFYNNEISEKSEIFDDQFSVERPDGSNFTLKIRSTKLEDSAMYFCASRPLAGVSYNEQFFGPGTRLTVL.